This T cell receptor beta chain is from a study of tumor and adjacent non-tumor tissue in lung cancer. Study-wide background: On average, productive TCRbeta reads reached around 4 million per sample. Broader study findings: Tumor repertoires had a smaller top 100 clone share than normal lung.

RNA was extracted from bulk tissue without any cell sorting. A modified ARM-PCR protocol with three rounds of nested PCR amplified TCRbeta. TCRdb itself ran the multiplex PCR reads through MiXCR, one entry per CDR3 protein. The table shows some 93,000 distinct CDR3 sequences, with about 67% occurring only once. CDR1 is MDHEN and CDR2 is SYDVKM in the germline V gene. The CDR3 length is 15 residues. V was clipped by 7 bases and J by 4 bases, with 17 bases between them. About this clonotype itself: The antigen is not known.

This clonotype originated in a man aged 55-75 years with non-small cell lung cancer. Sequencing was done on a sample of lung tumor tissue. J is TRBJ1-5 and V is TRBV28; D might be TRBD1 (6 bases). In nucleotides, the CDR3 is TGTGCCAGCATTCTCTCCCAGGGGAGAAATCAGCCCCAGCATTTT. Its protein product is CASILSQGRNQPQHF.